Detailed here is one T cell receptor beta chain. Its cognate antigen is unknown. The CDR3 is made up of 15 amino acids. CDR1 MNHEY and CDR2 SMNVEV come from the germline V gene (reference sequence). This sample is drawn from a study of CXCR3-negative and CXCR3-positive naive CD8 T cells. The study's findings and limits: Post-cryopreservation CXCR3 expression was partly diminished, and the bulk of assays employed fresh PBMCs. Greater hydrophobicity was found in TRB CDR3s of CXCR3-positive naive cells than of CXCR3-negative naive cells. Between one naive subset and the other, surface CD5 was comparable, and TCR strength was inferred from TRB CDR3 properties.

Researchers prepared the TRB cDNA libraries using 5' RACE with UMI labels. Using the 5' RACE reads, TCRdb records one entry per CDR3 protein without DNA. The ten top clones account for 0.38%, within a sample of about 110,000 distinct CDR3 sequences. The sample taken for sequencing was naive CXCR3+ CD8+ T cells from blood. Documented subset: CD45RO-CCR7+CD27+CD95- naive CD8+ T cells expressing CXCR3 (TNR3+). The receptor was derived from a human donor in good health. Some clones in this sample may be carry-over from other donors' samples. This rearrangement joins TRBV27 to TRBJ1-2; the D call of TRBD1 rests on TCRdb alone, since no DNA is present to check it. CDR3 sequence: CASSFDPWGALGYTF.